This T cell receptor beta chain originates from a study of blood T cell repertoires in COVID-19. Assay: immunoSEQ multiplex PCR; the TCRdb copy retains only in-frame clones and omits some. This sample carries 65,000 to 90,000 clones, about nine tenths of them seen once, and the ten largest clones take approximately 10%. CDR3 length equals 16 residues. Unmatched junction bases numbered 14, after V lost 6 bases and J lost 6 bases. Germline-derived CDR1 and CDR2 are SEHNR and FQNEAQ (reference sequence). Sequenced sample: peripheral blood. This chain joins TRBV7-9 and TRBJ2-1, with 7 bases matching TRBD1. The TCR sequence derives from a woman between 18 and 29 years old with acute or convalescent COVID-19. The CDR3 sequence: CASRTTTGQFFNEQFF. The DNA for the CDR3 is TGTGCCAGCAGGACTACTACGGGACAGTTTTTCAATGAGCAGTTCTTC.